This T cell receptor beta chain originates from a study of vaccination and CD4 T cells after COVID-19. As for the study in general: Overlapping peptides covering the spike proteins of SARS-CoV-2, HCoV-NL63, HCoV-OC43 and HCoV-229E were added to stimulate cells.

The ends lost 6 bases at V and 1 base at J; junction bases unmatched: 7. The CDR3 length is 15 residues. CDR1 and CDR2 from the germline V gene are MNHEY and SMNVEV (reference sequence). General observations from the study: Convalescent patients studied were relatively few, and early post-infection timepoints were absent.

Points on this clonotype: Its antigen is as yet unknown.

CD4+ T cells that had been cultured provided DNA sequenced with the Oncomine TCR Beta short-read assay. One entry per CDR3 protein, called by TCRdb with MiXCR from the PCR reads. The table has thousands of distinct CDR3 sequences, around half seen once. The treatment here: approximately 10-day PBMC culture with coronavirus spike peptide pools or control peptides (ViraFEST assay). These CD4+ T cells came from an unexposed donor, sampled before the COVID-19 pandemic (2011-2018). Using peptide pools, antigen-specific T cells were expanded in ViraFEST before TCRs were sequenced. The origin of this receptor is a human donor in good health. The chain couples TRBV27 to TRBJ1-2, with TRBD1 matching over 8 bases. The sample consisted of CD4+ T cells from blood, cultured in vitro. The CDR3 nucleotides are TGTGCCAGCAGGGGTGGACAGGGCCATAACTATGGCTACACCTTC. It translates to CASRGGQGHNYGYTF.